This is a list of T cell receptor beta chains from one sample in a study of blood T cell repertoires in COVID-19. Sequencing used immunoSEQ multiplex PCR; TCRdb keeps in-frame clones, though not all of them. The table has around 190,000 clones, 70% to 90% seen once. The sequenced material came from PBMCs or T cells enriched from blood (not recorded which). Receptors were obtained from a man in his forties who had recovered from COVID-19. CDR3s include the opening cysteine and the closing phenylalanine or tryptophan. The D gene is left open where the match is weak. Clone sizes are given selectively: once, few, many, or a class where the clone is expanded.

once | TRBD2 | TRBJ2-1 | TRBV6-5 | TGTGCCAGCAGTTATCGGGGGACTAGCGGGGTAGTAGAGTTCTTC | CASSYRGTSGVVEFF
. | TRBD1 | TRBJ1-2 | TRBV15 | TGTGCCACCAGCAGAGATAGGGACAGGGTGAATGGCTACACCTTC | CATSRDRDRVNGYTF
. | . | TRBJ2-7 | TRBV6-6 | TGTGCCAGCAGTTACTCGATTCACTTAGACTACGAGCAGTACTTC | CASSYSIHLDYEQYF
. | . | TRBJ2-6 | TRBV5-1 | TGCGCCAGCAGCTTGGAAGTAGCTAACTCTGGGGCCAACGTCCTGACTTTC | CASSLEVANSGANVLTF
. | . | TRBJ2-5 | TRBV15 | TGTGCCACCAGCAGTGGCCCCCGGCGGGAGACCCAGTACTTC | CATSSGPRRETQYF
. | TRBD1 | TRBJ1-1 | TRBV5-1 | TGCGCCAGCAGTAGGACAGGGGACCCATGGTCTGAAGCTTTCTTT | CASSRTGDPWSEAFF
. | . | TRBJ2-7 | TRBV3-1/TRBV3-2 | TGTGCCAGCAGCCAAGAATGGATGGCGGCGGGAGAGCAGTACTTC | CASSQEWMAAGEQYF
. | TRBD1 | TRBJ1-1 | TRBV29-1 | TGCAGCGTTGAGAGGGACAGGGGGGCAAACACTGAAGCTTTCTTT | CSVERDRGANTEAFF
. | . | TRBJ1-1 | TRBV7-9 | TGTGCCAGCAGCCCCTGGGGGGGCCGGACTGAAGCTTTCTTT | CASSPWGGRTEAFF
. | . | TRBJ2-2 | TRBV30 | TGTGCCTTTACTGCTAACGTGGGGGGTCGCACCGGGGAGCTGTTTTTT | CAFTANVGGRTGELFF
. | . | TRBJ2-3 | TRBV3-1/TRBV3-2 | TGTGCCACCACGGAGGCAGATACGCAGTATTTT | CATTEADTQYF
. | TRBD1 | TRBJ1-5 | TRBV7-9 | TGTGCCAGCAGCCCGACAGGGAACGCCAATCAGCCCCAGCATTTT | CASSPTGNANQPQHF
. | . | TRBJ2-3 | TRBV20-1 | TGCAGTGCTAATCTAGTAGATACGCAGTATTTT | CSANLVDTQYF
. | . | TRBJ2-7 | TRBV18 | TGTGCCAGCTCACCCTCTGGGGGGTACGAGCAGTACTTC | CASSPSGGYEQYF
once | . | TRBJ2-3 | TRBV24-1 | TGTGCCACCAGTGATCTTAAAACGGGCGGGGCTAGCACAGATACGCAGTATTTT | CATSDLKTGGASTDTQYF
. | . | TRBJ2-3 | TRBV5-4 | TGTGCCAGCAGTCCGGGAGCTACAGATACGCAGTATTTT | CASSPGATDTQYF
. | TRBD1 | TRBJ1-6 | TRBV19 | TGTGCCAGTACGGGGACAGTTCATAATTCACCCCTCCACTTT | CASTGTVHNSPLHF
. | . | TRBJ1-1 | TRBV7-9 | TGTGCCAGCAGCGCAGACTCCAAAGGGAGGAACACTGAAGCTTTCTTT | CASSADSKGRNTEAFF
. | . | TRBJ2-3 | TRBV5-1 | TGCGCCAGCAGCTTGAGGGAGGCAGATACGCAGTATTTT | CASSLREADTQYF
. | TRBD2 | TRBJ2-7 | TRBV4-1 | TGCGCCAGCAGCCAAGATGAGACTAGCGGGGGGTCCTACGAGCAGTACTTC | CASSQDETSGGSYEQYF
few | . | TRBJ1-2 | TRBV30 | TGTGCCTGGAGACAGACCGGAGGGTTTGGCTACACCTTC | CAWRQTGGFGYTF
. | TRBD2 | TRBJ2-7 | TRBV19 | TGTGCCAGTAGTTCTCCCAGCGGGAGTATCTACGAGCAGTACTTC | CASSSPSGSIYEQYF
. | TRBD2 | TRBJ2-7 | TRBV6-2/TRBV6-3 | TGTGCCAGCAGCCGAGCGGGGTCCTCCTACGAGCAGTACTTC | CASSRAGSSYEQYF
. | . | TRBJ1-1 | TRBV7-3 | TGTGCCAGCAGCTTAACGGGGGGGTATGAAGCTTTCTTT | CASSLTGGYEAFF
. | TRBD1 | TRBJ2-6 | TRBV5-1 | TGCGCCAGCAGCGAAGGACAGGCGTCTGGGGCCAACGTCCTGACTTTC | CASSEGQASGANVLTF
. | . | TRBJ1-2 | TRBV10-3 | TGTGCCACCTCCCGGGAGAACCTTAACTATGGCTACACCTTC | CATSRENLNYGYTF
. | . | TRBJ1-1 | TRBV18 | TGTGCCAGCTCACTCAAAGATCACGGTGAAGCTTTCTTT | CASSLKDHGEAFF
few | TRBD2 | TRBJ2-1 | TRBV5-6 | TGTGCCAGCAGCTTATCATTAGCGGGAGGGCCGGGTGAGCAGTTCTTC | CASSLSLAGGPGEQFF
. | . | TRBJ1-1 | TRBV14 | TGTGCCAGCAGCCAAGACAGGGGAGGGCCTGAAGCTTTCTTT | CASSQDRGGPEAFF
. | . | TRBJ1-3 | TRBV9 | TGTGCCAGCAGCGCACGATGGGCAGAAACCCGCTCTGGAAACACCATATATTTT | CASSARWAETRSGNTIYF
. | TRBD1 | TRBJ1-2 | TRBV19 | TGTGCCAGTAGTATAGGGGGACAGGGGGTTTATGGCTACACCTTC | CASSIGGQGVYGYTF
. | TRBD1 | TRBJ1-3 | TRBV2 | TGTGCCAGCAGTCCCCTGACAGGGACGGGAAACACCATATATTTT | CASSPLTGTGNTIYF
. | TRBD1 | TRBJ1-2 | TRBV7-9 | TGTGCCAGCAGCTTGGTGACAGGGGAGTATGGCTACACCTTC | CASSLVTGEYGYTF
. | TRBD2 | TRBJ2-3 | TRBV7-9 | TGTGCCAGCAGCCGCGGACTAGCGGCTAGCACAGATACGCAGTATTTT | CASSRGLAASTDTQYF
few | TRBD1 | TRBJ1-5 | TRBV18 | TGTGCCAGCTCAGCCGGGACAGGGATCCAGCATTTT | CASSAGTGIQHF
. | TRBD1 | TRBJ1-1 | TRBV6-1 | TGTGCCAGCACCCCTCCCGGGACAGTGAACACTGAAGCTTTCTTT | CASTPPGTVNTEAFF
. | . | TRBJ2-5 | TRBV2 | TGTGCCAGCAGTGAGGGGGCGGGACTAAGGAGAGAGACCCAGTACTTC | CASSEGAGLRRETQYF
. | TRBD1 | TRBJ1-1 | TRBV6-5 | TGTGCCAGCAGCGCGGGACAGTACACTGAAGCTTTCTTT | CASSAGQYTEAFF
. | . | TRBJ1-1 | TRBV28 | TGTGCCAGCTATGCGGGAGCGAGCCTGGCTTTCTTT | CASYAGASLAFF
few | TRBD2 | TRBJ2-5 | TRBV4-1 | TGCGCCAGCAGCCAAGTGGGACTAGCGGGAGGGCCTCCAGAGACCCAGTACTTC | CASSQVGLAGGPPETQYF
. | TRBD2 | TRBJ2-1 | TRBV9 | TGTGCCAGCAGCCATACTAGCGGGGGGTACAATGAGCAGTTCTTC | CASSHTSGGYNEQFF
. | TRBD1 | TRBJ2-7 | TRBV6-5 | TGTGCCAGCAGTTACGGCCAGGGGGAAGGGGACGAGCAGTACTTC | CASSYGQGEGDEQYF
. | TRBD1 | TRBJ1-1 | TRBV27 | TGTGCCAGCAGTCCCGACAGGGGAGGAACTGAAGCTTTCTTT | CASSPDRGGTEAFF
once | TRBD2 | TRBJ2-1 | TRBV6-1 | TGTGCCAGCAGTGGGACTGGCGGGGGGCTAAGGGGTGAGCAGTTCTTC | CASSGTGGGLRGEQFF
. | TRBD1 | TRBJ1-1 | TRBV7-9 | TGTGCCAGCAGCTCCCGGACAGGGGAGGGGGGCACTGAAGCTTTCTTT | CASSSRTGEGGTEAFF
. | TRBD1 | TRBJ1-5 | TRBV18 | TGTGCCAGCTCACTCAAGGGGGCAGACAATCAGCCCCAGCATTTT | CASSLKGADNQPQHF
. | TRBD2 | TRBJ2-7 | TRBV7-3 | TGTGCCAGCAGCTTACTTGGGACTAGCGACGAGCAGTACTTC | CASSLLGTSDEQYF
few | . | TRBJ2-1 | TRBV7-9 | TGTGCCAGCAGCACCGGGTCTGAGCAGTTCTTC | CASSTGSEQFF
. | . | TRBJ2-7 | TRBV25-1 | TGTGCCAGCAGTCTATCCAGGGCCGGCTCCTACGAGCAGTACTTC | CASSLSRAGSYEQYF
few | . | TRBJ1-1 | TRBV3-1/TRBV3-2 | TGTGCCAGCAGCCACCCGGGAGCTATGGGTGGGGAAGCTTTCTTT | CASSHPGAMGGEAFF
. | . | TRBJ1-4 | TRBV28 | TGTGCCAGCAGTTTGACACGGGGGGGACTGTTTTTT | CASSLTRGGLFF
. | TRBD1 | TRBJ1-1 | TRBV5-6 | TGTGCCAGCAGCTCAAAAGGACAGGGTAAGACTGAAGCTTTCTTT | CASSSKGQGKTEAFF
. | . | TRBJ1-1 | TRBV2 | TGTGCCAGCAGTGACAGTCGAACTGAAGCTTTCTTT | CASSDSRTEAFF
. | . | TRBJ2-7 | TRBV10-3 | TGTGCCATCAGTGAGGATAGCGGAAGCTCCTACGAGCAGTACTTC | CAISEDSGSSYEQYF